The following is a T cell receptor beta chain sequence with its context. The data stem from a study of T cells in Graves' hyperthyroidism and ophthalmopathy. Hyperthyroidism was newly diagnosed in patients aged 18 to 65 (duration under 2 months). Uncontrolled infection, other autoimmune disease, pregnancy or lactation led to exclusion. With 2 bases clipped from V and 5 bases from J, the junction kept 5 bases outside the gene matches. The CDR3 runs 15 residues. The V gene's germline CDR1 is MNHEY and CDR2 SVGEGT. RNA transcripts provided the source from which TCR beta CDR3 regions were amplified. The HTBI primer set served for first-round RT-PCR of the TCR CDR3. TCRdb processed the multiplex PCR reads anew with MiXCR; each CDR3 protein has one entry. The sample lists about 560,000 distinct CDR3 sequences, approximately 15% occurring once.

This TCR was recovered from a woman between 18 and 29 years old with Graves' hyperthyroidism. This sequence joins TRBV6-2 or TRBV6-3 and TRBJ2-3; 9 bases fit TRBD1. Sequencing was carried out using blood. The CDR3 DNA is TGTGCCAGCAGTTACCCGGGACAGGGCCTAGATACGCAGTATTTT. It yields the protein CASSYPGQGLDTQYF.